The sequence of this T cell receptor (beta chain) was determined in a study of blood T cell repertoires in COVID-19. Study details: Samples came from the United States, Italy and Spain, spanning acute and convalescent COVID-19.

Authors' analysis steps: Amplification from reference gene primers served as the basis for estimated nucleated cell counts. Profiled with immunoSEQ multiplex PCR; TCRdb holds only in-frame clones, not every one. Clonal size and the V and J genes are those of that table, whereas D and trimming came from the DNA. The sample has more than 200,000 clones; more than 70% are singletons. Germline assignment: CDR1 LNHNV and CDR2 YYDKDF (reference sequence). The CDR3 consists of 15 residues. After removal of 0 bases from V and 5 bases from J, the junction contained 5 bases not matched to a gene. The receptor comes from a woman aged 55-70 years with acute or convalescent COVID-19. Specimen: peripheral blood. V and J are TRBV15 and TRBJ2-5, with TRBD1 matching over 8 bases. The CDR3 DNA reads TGTGCCACCAGCAGAGAGACAGGGGTCGGGGAGACCCAGTACTTC. It codes for CATSRETGVGETQYF. The full variable domain, completed using reference TRBV15 and TRBJ2-5, is DAMVIQNPRYQVTQFGKPVTLSCSQTLNHNVMYWYQQKSSQAPKLLFHYYDKDFNNEADTPDNFQSRRPNTSFCFLDIRSPGLGDTAMYLCATSRETGVGETQYFGPGTRLLVL.